This T cell receptor (beta chain) comes out of a study of TIL therapy for anti-PD-1-resistant metastatic lung cancer. This was the immunoSEQ v3 assay. Produced via immunoSEQ multiplex PCR; TCRdb's table is partial and in-frame only. The repertoire holds 50,000 to 70,000 clones, 69% seen once, with 5.5% to 8.5% in the top ten. The germline V gene encodes CDR1 LNHDA and CDR2 SQIVND (reference sequence). The length of the CDR3 is 16 residues. Trimming shortened V by 1 base and J by 6 bases, and 15 bases separated the two germline ends. Time point indicated: pre-treatment sample, taken before nivolumab and TIL therapy.

The chain employs TRBV19 and TRBJ1-4; D gene uncertain. The sequencing used blood, collected at baseline. This receptor was identified in a person aged 25-85 years with non-small cell lung cancer. The CDR3 is CASSIVGQEVYEKLFF. Written as DNA, the CDR3 is TGTGCCAGTAGTATAGTCGGGCAGGAGGTTTATGAAAAACTGTTTTTT.